The clone carrying this T cell receptor (beta chain) was counted once. Source study methods: It was from reference gene primer amplification that nucleated cell counts were estimated. Profiling relied on immunoSEQ multiplex PCR, and the TCRdb table lists in-frame clones only, not all of them. That table gives V, J and clone size, and the DNA gave D and trimming. The sample shows 190,000 or so clones, around nine tenths of them seen only once. This sample is part of a study of blood T cell repertoires in COVID-19. Across the study: COVID-19 samples collected from the United States, Italy and Spain covered acute and convalescent phases. PBMCs, B-cell-depleted T cells, or T cells were the source of the cDNA or gDNA that made up the material.

V trimming: 3 bases; J trimming: 4 bases; junction bases outside the gene matches: 7. Per germline, CDR1 SGHKS and CDR2 YYEKEE (reference sequence). The CDR3 sequence is 15 residues long. The source is a woman between 18 and 29 years old who had recovered from COVID-19. The chain employs TRBV5-5 and TRBJ1-2; 9 bases are shared with TRBD1. Sequencing input: peripheral blood. CDR3 in amino acids: CASSSTGGAGYGYTF. CDR3 DNA sequence: TGTGCCAGCAGCTCTACAGGGGGCGCTGGCTATGGCTACACCTTC. The whole variable domain, remainder taken from reference TRBV5-5 and TRBJ1-2, is DAGVTQSPTHLIKTRGQQVTLRCSPISGHKSVSWYQQVLGQGPQFIFQYYEKEERGRGNFPDRFSARQFPNYSSELNVNALLLGDSALYLCASSSTGGAGYGYTFGSGTRLTVV.